This TCR beta chain was documented in a study of T cell changes during pregnancy in multiple sclerosis. The CDR3 extends over 14 amino acids. Germline-derived CDR1 and CDR2 are SNHLY and FYNNEI. Unmatched junction bases numbered 6, after V lost 5 bases and J lost 4 bases. Only in-frame clones appear in the TCRdb table, and some are missing; sequencing was by immunoSEQ multiplex PCR. The sample has under 70,000 clones, around 92% seen once. The V call is TRBV2, the J call TRBJ1-1; 8 bases are shared with TRBD1. This material consisted of peripheral blood, taken in the third trimester of pregnancy. The receptor comes from a female donor in good health, enrolled as a control in a pregnancy study. The CDR3 nucleotides are TGTGCCAGCAGTTCAAGACAGGGGAGCACTGAAGCTTTCTTT. It codes for CASSSRQGSTEAFF.